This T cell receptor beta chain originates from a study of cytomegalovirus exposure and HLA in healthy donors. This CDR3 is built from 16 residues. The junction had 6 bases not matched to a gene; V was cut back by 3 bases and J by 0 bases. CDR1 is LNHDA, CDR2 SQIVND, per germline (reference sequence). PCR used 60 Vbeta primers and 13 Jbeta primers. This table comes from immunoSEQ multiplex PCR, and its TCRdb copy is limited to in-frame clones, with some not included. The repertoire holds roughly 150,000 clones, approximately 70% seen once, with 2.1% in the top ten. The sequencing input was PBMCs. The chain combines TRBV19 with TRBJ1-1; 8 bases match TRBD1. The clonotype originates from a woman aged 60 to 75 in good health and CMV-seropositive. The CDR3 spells CASSMGTGTLNTEAFF. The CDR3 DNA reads TGTGCCAGTAGTATGGGGACAGGTACTTTGAACACTGAAGCTTTCTTT.